This note documents a single T cell receptor (beta chain) sequence. Its antigen is unknown. Distinct nucleotide sequences in the sample also encode this CDR3. The data are from a study of graft-versus-host responses after intestinal transplantation. Regarding the study as a whole: Ileal or blood samples showed some GvH clones first, and such clones were also found in recipient marrow. HvG clone declines early post-transplant were associated with peak circulating GvH levels.

Data came from immunoSEQ multiplex PCR; TCRdb stores just in-frame clones and leaves some out. The sample lists some 100,000 clones; roughly 87% were seen once. This CDR3 comprises 15 residues. The J segment lost 2 bases and the V segment lost 5 bases, leaving 4 bases of the junction unmatched. Looked up from germline, CDR1 is SGHRS and CDR2 is YFSETQ. Material: unstimulated CD4+ T cells sorted from spleen or lymph node cells, obtained before transplant. This clonotype was obtained from a human donor who was the organ donor for an intestinal transplant. The chain has TRBV5-1 and TRBJ2-3; the match to TRBD2 covers 11 bases. The CDR3 DNA reads as TGCGCCAGCAGTCCTAGCGGGGGGATCACAGATACGCAGTATTTT. Its protein product is CASSPSGGITDTQYF.